These T cell receptor beta chains were read from a single sample in a study of early T cells in non-severe SARS-CoV-2 infection. TCRdb ran MiXCR on the 5' RACE reads and lists one entry per CDR3 protein. The table records approximately 60,000 distinct CDR3 sequences, around 12% of them present only once. The sequenced material came from whole blood. The receptor source for this set is an adult who was a healthcare worker with PCR-confirmed SARS-CoV-2 infection or an uninfected control (not recorded which). Each CDR3 is given with its conserved first and last residue. A D gene is named only where the DNA matches it firmly. Expanded clones are given a class, and other clones once, few, many or no size at all.

abundance	d_gene	v_gene	j_gene	CDR3aa	CDR3nt
.	TRBD2	TRBV6-4	TRBJ2-3	CASSDGAGGTDTQYF	TGTGCCAGCAGTGACGGAGCGGGAGGCACAGATACGCAGTATTTT
many	.	TRBV7-2	TRBJ2-3	CASSSGPSTDTQYF	TGTGCCAGCAGCAGCGGGCCTAGCACAGATACGCAGTATTTT
.	TRBD1	TRBV6-6	TRBJ2-7	CATTGQGTPEQYF	TGTGCCACCACCGGACAGGGCACCCCCGAGCAGTACTTC
few	TRBD1	TRBV30	TRBJ2-2	CAFPTGTGTNTGELFF	TGTGCCTTCCCGACCGGGACAGGGACGAACACCGGGGAGCTGTTTTTT
few	.	TRBV11-2	TRBJ2-3	CASSWRTPRTDTQYF	TGTGCCAGCAGCTGGAGAACTCCCCGAACAGATACGCAGTATTTT
many	TRBD2	TRBV5-6	TRBJ2-5	CASSFSSGGWETQYF	TGTGCCAGCAGCTTCTCTAGCGGGGGCTGGGAGACCCAGTACTTC
.	.	TRBV30	TRBJ2-5	CAWSRSGETQYF	TGTGCCTGGAGTCGGAGCGGAGAGACCCAGTACTTC
many	.	TRBV18	TRBJ2-7	CASSQGSYEQYF	TGTGCCAGCTCTCAGGGTTCCTACGAGCAGTACTTC
.	.	TRBV24-1	TRBJ2-7	CATCRGPLWTYEQYF	TGTGCCACGTGCCGGGGGCCCCTTTGGACCTACGAGCAGTACTTC
few	TRBD2	TRBV7-9	TRBJ2-7	CASSFLERGPSSYEQYF	TGTGCCAGCAGCTTTCTTGAGCGGGGGCCAAGCTCCTACGAGCAGTACTTC
few	.	TRBV19	TRBJ1-2	CASAGETYGYTF	TGTGCCAGCGCCGGAGAAACTTATGGCTACACCTTC
few	.	TRBV7-9	TRBJ2-7	CASSLPLAYEQYF	TGTGCCAGCAGCCTACCTTTGGCCTACGAGCAGTACTTC
many	.	TRBV4-3	TRBJ2-7	CASSQETGWNEQYF	TGCGCCAGCAGCCAAGAAACAGGGTGGAACGAGCAGTACTTC
.	.	TRBV9	TRBJ2-5	CASSVAPLETQYF	TGTGCCAGCAGCGTAGCCCCGCTAGAGACCCAGTACTTC
.	TRBD1	TRBV7-9	TRBJ1-1	CASSSGTGTEAFF	TGTGCCAGCAGCTCCGGGACAGGGACTGAAGCTTTCTTT
many	.	TRBV3-1	TRBJ1-2	CASSQGTNYGYTF	TGTGCCAGCAGCCAAGGAACTAACTATGGCTACACCTTC
few	.	TRBV12-3/TRBV12-4	TRBJ1-6	CASSRAPVGSYNSPLHF	TGTGCCAGCAGCCGGGCCCCGGTCGGGTCCTATAATTCACCCCTCCACTTT
few	TRBD1	TRBV5-6	TRBJ1-2	CASSWGQGARSGYGYTF	TGTGCCAGCAGCTGGGGACAGGGGGCGCGATCTGGCTATGGCTACACCTTC
few	.	TRBV7-9	TRBJ1-2	CASSPPYPNYGYTF	TGTGCCAGCAGCCCACCGTACCCTAACTATGGCTACACCTTC
few	TRBD1	TRBV20-1	TRBJ1-5	CSASGRDRTTQPQHF	TGCAGTGCTAGTGGAAGGGACAGGACCACTCAGCCCCAGCATTTT
.	.	TRBV13	TRBJ2-7	CASSSRELNGVKVQYF	TGTGCCAGCAGCTCCCGTGAACTTAATGGAGTGAAAGTGCAGTACTTC
.	.	TRBV30	TRBJ1-2	CAWSRDPGYGYTF	TGTGCCTGGAGTCGGGACCCGGGATATGGCTACACCTTC
many	TRBD2	TRBV7-8	TRBJ2-3	CASSLAILAGEITDTQYF	TGTGCCAGCAGCTTAGCGATCCTAGCGGGGGAGATCACAGATACGCAGTATTTT
many	.	TRBV6-6	TRBJ1-2	CASSPQQDNYGYTF	TGTGCCAGCAGTCCTCAACAGGATAACTATGGCTACACCTTC
many	.	TRBV10-3	TRBJ2-4	CAISPLGRIQYF	TGTGCCATCAGTCCCTTAGGACGCATTCAGTACTTC
few	TRBD1	TRBV7-3	TRBJ1-6	CASSTGTGYNSPLHF	TGTGCCAGCAGCACCGGGACAGGGTATAATTCACCCCTCCACTTT
few	TRBD2	TRBV29-1	TRBJ2-5	CSGEGPGEETQYF	TGCAGCGGGGAGGGCCCCGGTGAGGAGACCCAGTACTTC
few	.	TRBV29-1	TRBJ2-7	CSARQGFHEQYF	TGCAGCGCCCGGCAGGGTTTCCACGAGCAGTACTTC
.	TRBD1	TRBV29-1	TRBJ2-4	CSARTGGIQYF	TGCAGCGCCCGGACAGGGGGCATTCAGTACTTC
few	.	TRBV20-1	TRBJ2-1	CSANRFRDNEQFF	TGCAGTGCTAACAGGTTCAGAGACAATGAGCAGTTCTTC
.	.	TRBV7-9	TRBJ2-3	CASSSLRDTQYF	TGTGCCAGCAGCTCCCTGAGGGACACTCAGTATTTT
.	.	TRBV27	TRBJ1-5	CASSFREGQPQHF	TGTGCCAGCAGTTTTCGTGAGGGACAGCCCCAGCATTTT